The clone carrying this T cell receptor (beta chain) has just a few counts. It was RNA transcripts that yielded the amplified TCR beta CDR3 regions. The TCR CDR3 first-round RT-PCR relied on the HTBI primer set. TCRdb reprocessed the multiplex PCR reads via MiXCR and lists one record per CDR3 protein. The sample has about 260,000 distinct CDR3 sequences, 25% to 30% seen once; the top ten hold approximately 30%. This sample was taken from a study of T cells in Graves' hyperthyroidism and ophthalmopathy. Trimming cost V 4 bases and J 11 bases, with 17 bases left between them. The V gene's germline CDR1 is LGHDT and CDR2 YNNKEL (reference sequence). This CDR3 spans 13 amino acids.

The gene calls are TRBV3-1 and TRBJ1-2, with a tentative D call TRBD1 (5 bases). The sequenced sample was blood. This clonotype was sampled from a middle-aged man with Graves' hyperthyroidism that later progressed to Graves' ophthalmopathy. CDR3 amino acids: CASSREGLEGYTF. The CDR3, as DNA: TGTGCCAGCAGCCGGGAGGGGTTAGAAGGTTACACCTTC.